What follows is one TCR beta chain and its context. The antigen is not known. Deletions cut 3 bases from V and 6 bases from J, with 10 bases between. CDR1 is SGHRS and CDR2 is YFSETQ in the germline V gene. The CDR3 has 12 residues. The record originates from a study of cytomegalovirus exposure and HLA in healthy donors. Overall study results and limits: Later analysis identified 16,951 TCR beta sequences associated with HLA alleles, using a false discovery rate threshold of 0.05.

The PCR employed 60 Vbeta primers together with 13 Jbeta primers. The table came from immunoSEQ multiplex PCR; TCRdb's copy has only in-frame clones and leaves some out. The table counts 140,000 or so clones; 0.75% to 1% lies in the top ten. The specimen was PBMCs. The V gene is TRBV5-1, the J gene TRBJ2-7; D unresolved. The sequence was obtained from a male donor in good health and CMV-seronegative. The CDR3, as DNA: TGCGCCAGCAGCTCGGCGCGAGGCGAGCAGTACTTC. Amino acids: CASSSARGEQYF.